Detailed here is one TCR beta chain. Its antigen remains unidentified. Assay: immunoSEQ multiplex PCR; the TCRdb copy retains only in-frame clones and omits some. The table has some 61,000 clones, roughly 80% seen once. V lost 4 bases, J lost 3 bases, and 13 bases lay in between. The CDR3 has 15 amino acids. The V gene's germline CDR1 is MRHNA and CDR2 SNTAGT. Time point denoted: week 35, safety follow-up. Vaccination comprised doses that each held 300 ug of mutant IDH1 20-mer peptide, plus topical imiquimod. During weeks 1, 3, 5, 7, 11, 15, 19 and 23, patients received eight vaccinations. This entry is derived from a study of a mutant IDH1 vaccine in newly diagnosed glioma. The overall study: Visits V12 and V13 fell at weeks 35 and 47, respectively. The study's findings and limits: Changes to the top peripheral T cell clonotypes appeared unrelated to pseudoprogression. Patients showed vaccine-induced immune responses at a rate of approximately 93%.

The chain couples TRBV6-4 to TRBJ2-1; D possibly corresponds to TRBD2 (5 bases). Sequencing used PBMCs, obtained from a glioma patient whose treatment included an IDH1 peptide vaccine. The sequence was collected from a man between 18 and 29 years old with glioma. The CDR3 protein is CASSVERALYNEQFF. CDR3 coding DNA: TGTGCCAGCAGTGTCGAGAGGGCCCTCTACAATGAGCAGTTCTTC.